This T cell receptor (beta chain) was observed in a study of blood T cell repertoires in COVID-19. The wider study: Some COVID-19 samples were acute and others convalescent; all came from the United States, Italy and Spain.

Method: immunoSEQ multiplex PCR; TCRdb's copy keeps in-frame clones and lacks some. The table has roughly 220,000 clones, approximately 90% seen once; the top ten hold roughly 10%. CDR1 is MNHEY and CDR2 is SMNVEV in the germline V gene (reference sequence). The CDR3 is 20 amino acids. J lost 2 bases, V lost 6 bases, and 16 bases had no gene match. The chain recombines TRBV27 with TRBJ2-6; TRBD1 agrees at 10 bases. The sample taken for sequencing was peripheral blood. The receptor's source is a woman aged 50 to 65 with COVID-19, enrolled during active disease. The CDR3 DNA reads as TGTGCCAGCAGGACCCCCCAGCACCTCGGACAGGGGGCTGGGGCCAACGTCCTGACTTTC. It codes for CASRTPQHLGQGAGANVLTF.